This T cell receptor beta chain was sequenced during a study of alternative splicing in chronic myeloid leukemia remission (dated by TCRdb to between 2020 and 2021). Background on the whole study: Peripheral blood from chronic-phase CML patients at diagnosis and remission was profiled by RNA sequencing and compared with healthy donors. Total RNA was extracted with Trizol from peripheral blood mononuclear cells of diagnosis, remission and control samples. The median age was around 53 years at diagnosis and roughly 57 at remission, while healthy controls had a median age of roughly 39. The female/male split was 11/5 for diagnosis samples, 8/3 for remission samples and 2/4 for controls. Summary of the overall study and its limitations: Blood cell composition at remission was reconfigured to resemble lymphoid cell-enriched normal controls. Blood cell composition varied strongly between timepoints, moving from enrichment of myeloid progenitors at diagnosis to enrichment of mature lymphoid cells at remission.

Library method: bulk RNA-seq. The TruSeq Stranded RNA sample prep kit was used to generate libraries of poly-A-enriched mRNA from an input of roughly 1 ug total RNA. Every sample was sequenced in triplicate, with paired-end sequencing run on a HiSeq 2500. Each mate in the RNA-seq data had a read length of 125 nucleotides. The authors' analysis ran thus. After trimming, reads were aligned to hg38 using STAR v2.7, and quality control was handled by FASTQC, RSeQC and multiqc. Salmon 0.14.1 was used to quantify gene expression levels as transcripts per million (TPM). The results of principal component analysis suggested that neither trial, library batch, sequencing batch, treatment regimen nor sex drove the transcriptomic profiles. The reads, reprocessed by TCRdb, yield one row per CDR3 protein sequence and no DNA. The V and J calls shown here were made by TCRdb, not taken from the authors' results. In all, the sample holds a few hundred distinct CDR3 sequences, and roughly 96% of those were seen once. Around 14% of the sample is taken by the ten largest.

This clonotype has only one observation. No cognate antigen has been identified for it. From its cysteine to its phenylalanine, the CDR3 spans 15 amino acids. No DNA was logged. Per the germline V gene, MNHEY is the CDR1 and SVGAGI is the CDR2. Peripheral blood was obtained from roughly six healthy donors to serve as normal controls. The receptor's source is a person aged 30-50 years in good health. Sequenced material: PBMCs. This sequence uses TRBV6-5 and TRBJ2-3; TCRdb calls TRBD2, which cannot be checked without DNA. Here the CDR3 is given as CASSYGTSDTDTQYF.